This T cell receptor beta chain was captured by sequencing in a study of blood T cell repertoires in COVID-19 (dated by TCRdb to the early 2020s). Study-wide context: Collaborator samples came from the United States, Italy and Spain and covered acute and convalescent phases of COVID-19. The prospective study material was composed of cDNA or gDNA derived from T cells, B-cell-depleted T cells, or PBMCs. The dataset comprised deeply sampled blood TCRbeta repertoires from subjects exposed to, actively infected with, or recovered from COVID-19. The repertoires were released in a freely available public database intended as a resource for research on the immune response to SARS-CoV-2. Samples came from the ongoing ImmuneRACE study (first 160 participants) plus 1,254 subjects from 6 global collaborators. Sample metadata almost always included a de-identified subject ID, COVID-19 status, age in years and sex. Where available, HLA class I and class II types were taken from metadata supplied by the sample provider and were not determined by assay-based typing.

This clone was seen a handful of times. What this receptor recognizes is not known. Base qualities are not at hand, and no much larger clone is one base apart. TCRbeta CDR3 regions were amplified from genomic DNA using the immunoSEQ Assay, a bias-controlled multiplex PCR. The original methods were these. The number of nucleated cells in each sample was estimated from the amplification of reference gene primers within the assay. To quantify the absolute abundance of each unique TCRbeta CDR3 rearrangement, sequence reads were collapsed and filtered. For each sample, productive Simpson clonality was calculated by taking the square root of Simpson's diversity index across productive rearrangements. Drawn from immuneACCESS, this table holds only the in-frame rearrangements with V and J called that TCRdb kept. Clones are partly lost; checked studies trace under half to an unresolved V gene and leave the rest unexplained. The V and J calls and clone size come from that table; D and trimming were worked out from the DNA. This sample holds about 160,000 clones; roughly 81% were observed only once. The ten largest make up 8.3% of the sample.

One collaborating source in Seattle enrolled patients during active infection and followed them longitudinally through the course of disease. Each collaborating institution followed its own protocols to collect whole blood in K2EDTA tubes. For TCRbeta analysis, collaborators shipped samples as frozen whole blood, isolated PBMCs, or DNA extracted from either of those sample types. Paper-wide results and their limitations: The quantity of clinical and demographic metadata differed by source and by participant and was supplied without curation.

Germline trimming: 1 base from V, 7 bases from J; junction bases outside gene matches: 14. Sequences LGHDT (CDR1) and YNNKEL (CDR2) are obtained from the germline V gene (reference sequence). The CDR3 holds 17 amino acids from the cysteine to the phenylalanine. This entry keeps only the CDR3 DNA: 51 bases, framed from base 1. The receptor was isolated from a woman aged 60-75 years with COVID-19, enrolled during active disease. The chain couples TRBV3-1 (or the pseudogene TRBV3-2) to TRBJ1-2; a stretch of 8 junction bases matches TRBD1. Sample: peripheral blood. The CDR3 protein sequence reads: CASSQVAGQGMISGYTF. The nucleotide sequence reads as follows: TGTGCCAGCAGCCAAGTCGCCGGACAGGGAATGATTTCTGGCTACACCTTC.